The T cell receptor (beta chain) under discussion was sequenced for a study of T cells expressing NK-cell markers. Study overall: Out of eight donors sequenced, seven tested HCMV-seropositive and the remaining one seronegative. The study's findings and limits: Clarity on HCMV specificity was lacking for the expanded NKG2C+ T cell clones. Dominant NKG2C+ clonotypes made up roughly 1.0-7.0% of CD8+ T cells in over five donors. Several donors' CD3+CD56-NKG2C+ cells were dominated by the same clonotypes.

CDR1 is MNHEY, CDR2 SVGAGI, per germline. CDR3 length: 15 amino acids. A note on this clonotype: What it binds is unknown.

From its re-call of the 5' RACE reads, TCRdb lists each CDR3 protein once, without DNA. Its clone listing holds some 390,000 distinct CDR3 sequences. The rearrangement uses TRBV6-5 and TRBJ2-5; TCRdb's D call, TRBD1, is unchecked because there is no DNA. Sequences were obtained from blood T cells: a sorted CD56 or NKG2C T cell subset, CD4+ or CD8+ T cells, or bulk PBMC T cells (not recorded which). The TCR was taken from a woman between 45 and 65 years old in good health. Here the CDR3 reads CASSYSPPGTETQYF.